This entry lists 8 T cell receptor beta chains sequenced from one sample in a study of naive and memory T cell subsets. Both TRBC1 and TRBC2 were covered by a beta constant-region primer of two equimolar oligonucleotides. TCRdb itself ran the UMI-ligation and nested PCR reads through MiXCR, one entry per CDR3 protein. The table has tens of thousands of distinct CDR3 sequences, less than 15% seen once; the top ten hold 0.75% to 1%. The source material was central memory CD4+ T cells from blood. These receptors all stem from a human donor in good health.

This clonotype was counted a few times. The gene calls are TRBV5-6 and TRBJ1-5, with TRBD1 identical over 7 bases. This CDR3 region has 14 residues. V was clipped by 2 bases and J by 5 bases; unmatched bases: 4. Germline V gene sequence: CDR1 SGHDT, CDR2 YYEEEE. CDR3 in amino acids: CASSLQGRDQPQHF. DNA for the CDR3: TGTGCCAGCAGCTTACAGGGGAGGGATCAGCCCCAGCATTTT.

Only a few counts were recorded for this clonotype. This sequence joins TRBV20-1 and TRBJ2-5; 10 bases are shared with TRBD2. Germline V lookup: CDR1 DFQATT, CDR2 SNEGSKA (reference sequence). J lost 5 bases, V lost 3 bases, and 12 bases had no gene match. This CDR3 is built from 16 residues. The CDR3 DNA is TGCAGTGCTAGCGACCTACGGACTAGCGGAGGGGAGACCCAGTACTTC. Translation: CSASDLRTSGGETQYF.

This chain connects TRBV3-1 to TRBJ2-7; no reliable D call. The CDR3 totals 13 residues. CDR1 LGHDT and CDR2 YNNKEL come from the germline V gene (reference sequence). The V and J ends lost 1 base and 2 bases respectively, with 6 bases between them. The CDR3 sequence is CASSQADAYEQYF. The CDR3 DNA is TGTGCCAGCAGCCAAGCAGATGCCTACGAGCAGTACTTC.

This clonotype has at least ten counts. This chain links TRBV29-1 with TRBJ1-1; 8 positions agree with TRBD1. This CDR3 spans 14 amino acids. Germline CDR1 and CDR2: SQVTM and ANQGSEA. V trimming: 3 bases; J trimming: 1 base; junction bases outside the gene matches: 4. The CDR3 DNA sequence: TGCAGCGTTGAGGACAGGGTGCAGAACACTGAAGCTTTCTTT. Translated: CSVEDRVQNTEAFF.

The CDR3 loop is CSAQGQGDNSPLHF. CDR3 coding DNA: TGCAGTGCCCAAGGACAGGGCGATAATTCACCCCTCCACTTT. The chain joins TRBV20-1 to TRBJ1-6; 8 positions agree with TRBD1. V lost 6 bases to trimming and J lost 5 bases; unmatched junction nucleotides: 6. Germline values: CDR1 DFQATT, CDR2 SNEGSKA (reference sequence). The CDR3 consists of 14 residues.

This chain links TRBV7-2 with TRBJ2-1; D is unclear. The CDR3 sequence is 15 residues long. Deletions cut 1 base from V and 0 bases from J, with 7 bases between. Germline CDR1 is SGHTA and CDR2 is FQGNSA. This CDR3 is CASSLGQPSYNEQFF. CDR3 sequence (DNA): TGTGCCAGCAGCTTAGGGCAGCCCTCCTACAATGAGCAGTTCTTC.

This clonotype was counted ten times or more. The DNA of the CDR3 is TGCAGTGCTCGAGGACTAGCGGGGAAGTACCAAGAGACCCAGTACTTC. Translated: CSARGLAGKYQETQYF. The J gene is TRBJ2-5, the V gene TRBV20-1, with 12 bases that match TRBD2. Germline V gives CDR1 DFQATT, CDR2 SNEGSKA (reference sequence). V lost 5 bases to trimming and J lost 0 bases; unmatched junction nucleotides: 7. The CDR3 loop spans 16 amino acids.

This clonotype was counted ten times or more. V usage is TRBV5-1 and J usage is TRBJ2-7; unclear D gene. The CDR3 is 11 residues long. The germline CDR1 and CDR2 sequences are SGHRS and YFSETQ. With 4 bases removed from V and 3 bases from J, the gap between germline ends came to 5 bases. The CDR3 reads CASSPGYEQYF. The CDR3 nucleotides are TGCGCCAGCAGCCCAGGCTACGAGCAGTACTTC.